Presented here are 18 T cell receptor beta chains from one specimen sequenced in a study of neurological immune-mediated disorders (dated by TCRdb to the late 2010s). Library prep was done by 5' RACE. The run used an Illumina HiSeq 2500. The raw public data were reprocessed by TCRdb itself: fastp quality trimming at Q25, MiXCR clonotype calling, in-frame beta chains only. One record per CDR3 amino acid sequence lists the most common genes and DNA. This sample lists 66,000 or so distinct CDR3 sequences; about 4.9% were detected once. The top ten hold approximately 7% of the sample. Sequencing was performed on PBMCs. The receptor set was obtained from a man aged 30-40 years with multiple sclerosis.

This clonotype was observed at least ten times. The V gene is TRBV5-1, the J gene TRBJ1-1, with D perhaps matching TRBD1 (6 bases). This CDR3 has 15 residues. Trimming stripped 4 bases from V and 0 bases from J, with 13 bases between. Per germline, CDR1 SGHRS and CDR2 YFSETQ. CDR3 sequence (DNA): TGCGCCAGCAGCCCTATAGGGGGGATGAACACTGAAGCTTTCTTT. This codes for CASSPIGGMNTEAFF.

This clonotype was counted at least ten times. J is TRBJ2-1 and V is TRBV7-3, with no clear D. The CDR3 is 15 amino acids. Germline V gene data show CDR1 as SGHTA and CDR2 as FQGTGA. The V end was cut by 3 bases, the J end by 2 bases, with 11 bases between. This CDR3 reads CASSLEGATYNEQFF. In nucleotides, the CDR3 is TGTGCCAGCAGCTTGGAAGGCGCGACCTACAATGAGCAGTTCTTC. The full variable domain, rest sourced from reference TRBV7-3 and TRBJ2-1, is GAGVSQTPSNKVTEKGKYVELRCDPISGHTALYWYRQSLGQGPEFLIYFQGTGAADDSGLPNDRFFAVRPEGSVSTLKIQRTERGDSAVYLCASSLEGATYNEQFFGPGTRLTVL.

This clonotype was found many times. The rearrangement links TRBV20-1 to TRBJ2-7; 7 bases fit TRBD1. CDR1 and CDR2 from the germline V gene are DFQATT and SNEGSKA (reference sequence). The CDR3 totals 13 residues. V was pared by 2 bases and J by 3 bases, with 4 bases of the junction left unmatched. In DNA form, the CDR3 reads TGCAGTGCTAGAAACAGGGGAAGCTACGAGCAGTACGTC. Translation: CSARNRGSYEQYV.

This clonotype was seen at least ten times. The genes are TRBV5-6 and TRBJ2-2; weak D call: TRBD1 (5 bases). The CDR3 loop spans 16 amino acids. The V end was cut by 0 bases, the J end by 0 bases, with 9 bases between. Per germline, CDR1 SGHDT and CDR2 YYEEEE. The CDR3 sequence: CASSLGNRPNTGELFF. The CDR3 coding sequence is TGTGCCAGCAGCTTGGGCAACAGGCCGAACACCGGGGAGCTGTTTTTT.

This clonotype was counted ten times or more. The chain uses TRBV6-4 and TRBJ1-2; tentative D call: TRBD1 (6 bases). The CDR3 is 13 amino acids. Germline CDR1 and CDR2: MRHNA and SNTAGT. The V end lost 6 bases, the J end lost 5 bases, and 13 bases lay between the germline ends. CDR3 coding DNA: TGTGCCAGCAGCAAGGGGGGTAATTATGGCTACACCTTC. This codes for CASSKGGNYGYTF.

This clonotype was observed many times. This rearrangement joins TRBV9 to TRBJ2-1; TRBD1 matches at 11 bases. The CDR3 contains 16 residues. The V gene end was trimmed by 2 bases and the J gene end by 7 bases; junction bases not matched to a gene: 8. The germline gives CDR1 SGDLS, CDR2 YYNGEE. The CDR3 region is CASSVRPGQGGNEQFF. In nucleotides, the CDR3 is TGTGCCAGCAGCGTCCGCCCGGGACAGGGGGGTAATGAGCAGTTCTTC.

This clonotype has at least ten counts. This chain connects TRBV5-6 to TRBJ2-7, with a tentative D call TRBD2 (5 bases). The CDR3 covers 12 residues. Germline loops: CDR1 SGHDT, CDR2 YYEEEE. The V end lost 1 base, the J end lost 6 bases, and 8 bases lay between the germline ends. DNA of the CDR3: TGTGCCAGCAGCTTGAGAGGGCGCGAGCAGTACTTC. This codes for CASSLRGREQYF.

This clonotype occurred many times. The chain couples TRBV5-5 to TRBJ2-5, with TRBD2 matching 7 bases. The CDR3 runs 14 residues. V gave up 3 bases and J gave up 1 base; unmatched junction bases: 3. From germline, CDR1 is SGHKS and CDR2 YYEKEE (reference sequence). CDR3 coding DNA: TGTGCCAGCAGCTCTAGCGGTTTCCAAGAGACCCAGTACTTC. Its translation: CASSSSGFQETQYF.

The sample holds many counts of this clonotype. The CDR3 sequence is CASSLWGKADYNSPLHF. CDR3 nucleotide sequence: TGTGCCAGCAGCTTGTGGGGCAAGGCTGACTATAATTCACCCCTCCACTTT. The chain combines TRBV5-5 with TRBJ1-6, with TRBD1 as a possible D gene (5 bases). CDR3 size: 17 residues. Germline V gene lookup returns CDR1 SGHKS and CDR2 YYEKEE (reference sequence). V lost 1 base and J 3 bases, leaving 14 bases between the germline ends.

By share, this clonotype counts as medium-sized (0.01 to 0.1%). V and J are TRBV6-5 and TRBJ1-2; weak D call: TRBD1 (6 bases). The CDR3 contains 14 residues. In germline, CDR1 is MNHEY, CDR2 SVGAGI. Trimming took 0 bases from V and 4 from J, leaving 9 bases between them. The CDR3 here is CASSYSGRGYGYTF. The DNA for the CDR3 is TGTGCCAGCAGTTACTCGGGCAGGGGCTATGGCTACACCTTC.

This clonotype appeared many times. CDR3 residues: CASSLSDGYEQYF. The CDR3 DNA is TGCGCCAGCAGCCTTTCGGACGGGTACGAGCAGTACTTC. This chain connects TRBV5-1 to TRBJ2-7, with D hard to call. Trimming shortened V by 4 bases and J by 4 bases, and 12 bases separated the two germline ends. CDR3 size: 13 residues. Germline V gene data show CDR1 as SGHRS and CDR2 as YFSETQ.

The table lists this clonotype with many counts. CDR3 coding DNA: TGCGCCAGCAGCCAATTTACCCCCTTGAACACTGAAGCTTTCTTT. Amino acids: CASSQFTPLNTEAFF. This rearrangement joins TRBV4-1 to TRBJ1-1; no clear D. V lost 2 bases and J 0 bases, leaving 10 bases between the germline ends. The CDR3 runs 15 residues. Germline assignment: CDR1 MGHRA and CDR2 YSYEKL.

The chain combines TRBV5-1 with TRBJ1-1, with TRBD1 as a possible D gene (6 bases). CDR3 length equals 16 residues. Germline CDR1 and CDR2: SGHRS and YFSETQ. V lost 0 bases and J lost 3, with 15 bases in between. CDR3 protein: CASSLGVLGADTEAFF. CDR3 nucleotides: TGCGCCAGCAGCTTGGGGGTCTTGGGGGCGGACACTGAAGCTTTCTTT.

This clonotype was counted at least ten times. The CDR3 region is CASSLPGTSGGADTQYF. The CDR3 DNA reads TGTGCCAGCAGCCTCCCTGGGACTAGCGGGGGCGCAGATACGCAGTATTTT. The J gene is TRBJ2-3, the V gene TRBV4-2, with 14 bases identical to TRBD2. Germline V gene lookup returns CDR1 LGHNA and CDR2 YNFKEQ. The V and J ends lost 4 bases and 4 bases, in that order; junction bases with no gene match: 7. The CDR3 totals 17 residues.

At least ten counts were recorded for this clonotype. The DNA for the CDR3 is TGTGCCAGCAGCCTAACGGGACAGGGGTCCGGCTACACCTTC. This codes for CASSLTGQGSGYTF. This chain links TRBV9 with TRBJ1-2; 10 bases agree with TRBD1. The CDR3 consists of 14 residues. Germline V gene sequence: CDR1 SGDLS, CDR2 YYNGEE. J gave up 8 bases and V 4 bases, and 8 bases lay outside the gene matches.

This clonotype came up many times. The CDR3 reads CAISYRAGDSGNTIYF. Written as DNA, the CDR3 is TGTGCCATCAGTTACCGGGCCGGGGACTCTGGAAACACCATATATTTT. The J gene is TRBJ1-3, the V gene TRBV10-3; the D is unclear. The CDR3 is 16 amino acids. Deletions cut 5 bases from V and 0 bases from J, with 14 bases between. Germline V gene data show CDR1 as ENHRY and CDR2 as SYGVKD.

In this sample, this clonotype turned up many times. J is TRBJ2-1 and V is TRBV9; 11 nucleotides agree with TRBD2. The CDR3 length is 16 residues. Germline assignment: CDR1 SGDLS and CDR2 YYNGEE. V lost 0 bases, J lost 9 bases, and 8 bases stayed unmatched. This chain's CDR3 is CASSVGRSGGAGEQFF. CDR3 bases: TGTGCCAGCAGCGTAGGGCGTAGCGGGGGGGCCGGTGAGCAGTTCTTC.

The CDR3 DNA reads as TGTGCCAGCAGTTCATACCTTACCTCCGGGACAGAAGCTTTCTTT. This codes for CASSSYLTSGTEAFF. This chain uses TRBV12-3 or TRBV12-4 with TRBJ1-1; tentatively, D is TRBD1 (6 bases). This CDR3 is built from 15 residues. The germline V and J ends were trimmed by 4 bases and 8 bases, with 20 bases remaining between them.